These 27 T cell receptor beta chains came from one sample sequenced in a study of read filtering for tumor transcriptome and immune sequencing. Molecular barcoded adaptors covering alpha/delta and beta/gamma chains were used on roughly 400 ng RNA. TCRdb itself ran the reads through MiXCR, one entry per CDR3 protein. The sample holds 40,000 or so distinct CDR3 sequences, 12% to 15% seen once. The sequenced sample consisted of a population of CD138-negative cells sorted from bone marrow. The receptor source for this set is a donor aged 40 or over with multiple myeloma.

The genes are TRBV7-2 and TRBJ1-1, with D tentatively TRBD1 (5 bases). V gave up 5 bases and J gave up 3 bases, with 19 bases separating them. The CDR3 covers 16 residues. Germline loops: CDR1 SGHTA, CDR2 FQGNSA. As DNA, the CDR3 is TGTGCCAGCAGCACCCAGGGAGGAGGGCTTGACACTGAAGCTTTCTTT. Protein sequence: CASSTQGGGLDTEAFF.

In regard to this clonotype: Mismatch with germline at one junction end may stem from a read error. The V gene is TRBV12-3 or TRBV12-4, the J gene TRBJ2-3; weak D call: TRBD1 (5 bases). CDR3 length: 13 residues. CDR3 sequence reads: CASSLPATGTQYF. The DNA of the CDR3 is TGTGCCAGCTCCCTTCCTGCAACAGGTACGCAGTATTTT.

In regard to this clonotype: A read error may be the cause here, since a much bigger clone is one base away. The chain links TRBV20-1 to TRBJ2-1; 11 bases match TRBD2. This CDR3 region has 15 residues. The germline V gene encodes CDR1 DFQATT and CDR2 SNEGSKA (reference sequence). In DNA, the CDR3 is TGCAGTGTCCACCCGGGAACTAGCGGGAGTAATGAGCAGTTATTC. Translation: CSVHPGTSGSNEQLF.

This clonotype was detected only a few times. The rearrangement links TRBV6-2 or TRBV6-3 to TRBJ2-7, with 9 bases matching TRBD2. This CDR3 has 15 residues. Germline V CDR1 and CDR2: MNHEY, SVGEGT. V lost 10 bases and J lost 1; bases outside the gene matches: 11. The CDR3 coding sequence is TGTGCCACTACCAGTCTGGCGGGAGGGTCCTACGAGCAGTACTTC. Amino acids: CATTSLAGGSYEQYF.

The table lists this clonotype with a few counts. The rearrangement joins TRBV5-1 to TRBJ1-1; TRBD1 aligns across 9 bases. Germline assignment: CDR1 SGHRS and CDR2 YFSETQ. V shed 4 bases and J 3 bases; nucleotides not matched to a gene: 10. The CDR3 extends over 16 amino acids. As DNA, the CDR3 is TGCGCCAGCAGCCGCGACCCGGGACAGGGTCACACTGAAGCTTTCTTT. It translates to CASSRDPGQGHTEAFF.

This clonotype has ten or more counts. V usage is TRBV10-2 and J usage is TRBJ2-5; D may be TRBD1 (5 bases). Germline loops: CDR1 WSHSY, CDR2 SAAADI. Deletions cut 6 bases from V and 3 bases from J, with 11 bases between. The CDR3 spans 13 residues. CDR3 in DNA: TGCGCCAGCAGAGGGGCGTCCGAAGAGACCCAGTACTTC. Its protein is CASRGASEETQYF.

This clonotype was recorded many times. The genes are TRBV15 and TRBJ1-5; D remains unclear. Germline CDR1 reads LNHNV; CDR2 reads YYDKDF (reference sequence). The CDR3 spans 15 residues. Trimming left V 0 bases short and J 4 bases short, with 10 bases between. The CDR3 reads CATSRDQGRNQPQHF. CDR3 DNA sequence: TGTGCCACCAGCAGAGATCAAGGCAGGAATCAGCCCCAGCATTTT. The entire variable domain, with the rest obtained from reference TRBV15 and TRBJ1-5, is as follows: DAMVIQNPRYQVTQFGKPVTLSCSQTLNHNVMYWYQQKSSQAPKLLFHYYDKDFNNEADTPDNFQSRRPNTSFCFLDIRSPGLGDTAMYLCATSRDQGRNQPQHFGDGTRLSIL.

This clonotype was seen at least ten times. V gene TRBV4-1 combines with J gene TRBJ2-1, with D possibly matching TRBD2 (5 bases). The CDR3 totals 16 residues. The V and J ends lost 0 bases and 4 bases respectively, with 13 bases between them. CDR1 is MGHRA, CDR2 YSYEKL, per germline. The CDR3, as DNA: TGCGCCAGCAGCCAAGAATCAAGCGGTCAGTACAATGAGCAGTTCTTC. Amino acid sequence: CASSQESSGQYNEQFF.

This clonotype was found many times. J is TRBJ1-1 and V is TRBV7-9; TRBD1 is a possible D gene (6 bases). This CDR3 is built from 16 residues. Trimming shortened V by 4 bases and J by 3 bases, and 18 bases separated the two germline ends. The germline V gene encodes CDR1 SEHNR and CDR2 FQNEAQ (reference sequence). The chain's CDR3 is CASSSTLQGVDTEAFF. As DNA, the CDR3 is TGTGCCAGCAGCTCCACACTACAGGGTGTGGACACTGAAGCTTTCTTT.

The chain employs TRBV4-2 and TRBJ2-5; D may be TRBD2 (5 bases). CDR3 length equals 15 residues. The V and J ends lost 0 bases and 2 bases respectively, with 10 bases between them. CDR1 and CDR2 from the germline V gene are LGHNA and YNFKEQ. The CDR3 DNA reads as TGTGCCAGCAGCCAAGATGGGAGCGCACAAGAGACCCAGTACTTC. Amino acids: CASSQDGSAQETQYF.

J is TRBJ2-5 and V is TRBV7-9; 7 bases are shared with TRBD1. CDR3 length equals 12 residues. The germline V gene has CDR1 SEHNR and CDR2 FQNEAQ (reference sequence). J lost 5 bases, V lost 5 bases, and 2 bases had no gene match. Here the CDR3 DNA reads TGTGCCAGCAGCCGACAGGGTGAGACCCAGTACTTC. This gives the protein CASSRQGETQYF.

This clonotype occurred a few times. V is TRBV28 and J is TRBJ1-3, with D unresolved. Trimming pared 6 bases from V and 0 bases from J, leaving 12 bases between. Germline V gives CDR1 MDHEN, CDR2 SYDVKM. The CDR3 totals 15 residues. DNA of the CDR3: TGTGCCAGCAGCCGTACCGGACCCTCTGGAAACACCATATATTTT. Encoded protein: CASSRTGPSGNTIYF.

There are many counts of this clonotype. The V call is TRBV20-1, the J call TRBJ2-1, with D possibly being TRBD1 (5 bases). Trimming removed 6 bases at V and 5 bases at J, with 23 bases between. The CDR3 has 16 amino acids. CDR1 and CDR2 (germline): DFQATT, SNEGSKA (reference sequence). CDR3 in DNA: TGCAGTGCCATCGCAGGGTCGGCTTACGGCCACAATGAGCAGTTCTTC. Translating gives CSAIAGSAYGHNEQFF.

This clonotype was seen ten or more times. J is TRBJ2-3 and V is TRBV20-1, with 10 bases that match TRBD2. The J segment lost 7 bases and the V segment lost 5 bases, leaving 15 bases of the junction unmatched. Germline V lookup: CDR1 DFQATT, CDR2 SNEGSKA (reference sequence). The CDR3 is 16 residues long. The CDR3 nucleotides read TGCAGTGCTCCGCCCCCAACGGGACTAGCGTCGTATACGCAGTATTTT. Its translation is CSAPPPTGLASYTQYF.

This clonotype was found many times. The rearrangement uses TRBV7-8 and TRBJ2-2; 8 bases agree with TRBD1. V shed 4 bases and J 3 bases; nucleotides not matched to a gene: 7. The CDR3 runs to 16 residues. From germline, CDR1 is SGHVS and CDR2 FQNEAQ. The CDR3 protein is CASSSAGGSDTGELFF. CDR3 coding DNA: TGTGCCAGCAGCTCCGCAGGGGGCAGTGACACCGGGGAGCTGTTTTTT.

This clonotype was detected ten times or more. The DNA for the CDR3 is TGCAGCGTTGACAGGGGGCTCAATGAGCAGTTCTTC. This gives the protein CSVDRGLNEQFF. The rearrangement joins TRBV29-1 to TRBJ2-1, with 8 bases fitting TRBD1. Looked up from germline, CDR1 is SQVTM and CDR2 is ANQGSEA. V lost 3 bases, J lost 6 bases, and 1 base stayed unmatched. The CDR3 spans 12 residues.

This clonotype was recorded many times. One junction end disagrees with the germline gene, perhaps due to a read error. The rearrangement links TRBV29-1 to TRBJ1-1, with no clear D. This CDR3 comprises 10 residues. From germline, CDR1 is SQVTM and CDR2 ANQGSEA. The CDR3 sequence: CSGVNTVAFF. The CDR3 DNA follows: TGCAGCGGTGTGAACACTGTAGCTTTCTTT.

Concerning this clonotype itself: Possible read error: a much larger clone is one base away. This sequence joins TRBV4-1 and TRBJ2-3; no clear D. Germline loops: CDR1 MGHRA, CDR2 YSYEKL. The CDR3 consists of 16 residues. CDR3 sequence: CASSHSKGRGTNTQYF. The CDR3 DNA follows: TGCGCCAGCAGCCATAGTAAAGGAAGAGGCACAAATACGCAGTATTTT.

This clonotype has more than one count but fewer than ten. This sequence joins TRBV10-3 and TRBJ2-7; tentatively, D is TRBD1 (10 bases). The V gene lost 6 bases and the J gene lost 6 bases, with 27 bases spanning the gap. The CDR3 is made up of 17 amino acids. From germline, CDR1 is ENHRY and CDR2 SYGVKD. The CDR3 protein is CAISGTGEEGGRGEQYF. CDR3 nucleotide sequence: TGTGCCATCAGCGGGACAGGGGAAGAAGGCGGGAGGGGCGAGCAGTACTTC.

A few counts support this clonotype. The gene calls are TRBV18 and TRBJ2-1, with D uncertain. V lost 1 base, J lost 7 bases, and 8 bases lay in between. The V gene's germline CDR1 is KGHSH and CDR2 LQKENI. This CDR3 has 13 amino acids. The CDR3 spells CASSPQKRNEQFF. The DNA for the CDR3 is TGTGCCAGCTCACCACAGAAGAGGAATGAGCAGTTCTTC.

This clonotype was seen ten or more times. The chain has TRBV4-1 and TRBJ1-1; D perhaps matches TRBD1 (6 bases). Trimming took 0 bases from V and 3 from J, leaving 11 bases between them. The germline V gene encodes CDR1 MGHRA and CDR2 YSYEKL. The CDR3 contains 15 residues. The CDR3 is CASSQEGGLDTEAFF. CDR3 nucleotides: TGCGCCAGCAGCCAAGAAGGGGGTTTGGACACTGAAGCTTTCTTT.

The table lists this clonotype with many counts. The V and J genes are TRBV29-1 and TRBJ2-5; D is perhaps TRBD1 or TRBD2 (5 bases each). This CDR3 is built from 12 residues. Per germline, CDR1 SQVTM and CDR2 ANQGSEA. Trimming removed 6 bases from V and 4 bases from J, with 12 bases in between. The CDR3 is CSVGTLRETQYF. CDR3 coding DNA: TGCAGCGTAGGGACGTTAAGAGAGACCCAGTACTTC.

In this sample, this clonotype turned up many times. This chain joins TRBV20-1 and TRBJ2-1, with 9 bases aligning to TRBD2. Trimming took 0 bases from V and 8 from J; bases not matched to a gene: 17. The CDR3 is 18 residues long. Germline-derived CDR1 and CDR2 are DFQATT and SNEGSKA (reference sequence). CDR3 sequence: CSARDLLAGSSGDDEQFF. For the CDR3, the DNA is TGCAGTGCTAGAGACCTCCTTGCCGGGTCTAGCGGGGATGATGAGCAGTTCTTC.

Notes on this clonotype: Its ends do not fully match the called genes, so a read error is possible. The chain uses TRBV18 and TRBJ2-7; 9 nucleotides agree with TRBD2. Germline V gene lookup returns CDR1 KGHSH and CDR2 LQKENI. There are 14 residues in the CDR3. The CDR3 protein is CASSRLAGTYEQYF. CDR3 nucleotide sequence: TGTGCTAGCTCACGGCTAGCGGGAACCTACGAGCAGTACTTC. Full variable domain (remainder filled in from reference TRBV18 and TRBJ2-7): NAGVMQNPRHLVRRRGQEARLRCSPMKGHSHVYWYRQLPEEGLKFMVYLQKENIIDESGMPKERFSAEFPKEGPSILRIQQVVRGDSAAYFCASSRLAGTYEQYFGPGTRLTVT.

To note about this clonotype: Just one base apart from a much larger clone, this may be a read error. The rearrangement links TRBV10-3 to TRBJ1-1, with D possibly being TRBD1 (5 bases). From germline, CDR1 is ENHRY and CDR2 SYGVKD. The CDR3 is made up of 12 amino acids. The V end was cut by 10 bases, the J end by 7 bases, with 16 bases between. The CDR3 DNA sequence: TGTGCCACGTCCGGGACTACCAGTGAAGCTTTCTTT. Amino acids: CATSGTTSEAFF.

This clonotype showed up many times. V is TRBV7-8 and J is TRBJ2-4; D ambiguous. Germline CDR1 SGHVS, CDR2 FQNEAQ. Trimming stripped 2 bases from V and 10 bases from J, with 9 bases between. This CDR3 has 12 amino acids. The CDR3 region is CASSLYGGIQYF. CDR3 in DNA: TGTGCCAGCAGCTTATATGGTGGTATTCAGTACTTC.

In its sample, this clonotype was seen many times. The J gene is TRBJ2-3, the V gene TRBV18; tentatively, D is TRBD1 (6 bases). Trimming cost V 3 bases and J 0 bases, with 13 bases left between them. CDR3 length: 16 amino acids. CDR1 KGHSH and CDR2 LQKENI come from the germline V gene. CDR3 DNA sequence: TGTGCCAGCTCACCTCCAGGGGTCACTAGCACAGATACGCAGTATTTT. As protein: CASSPPGVTSTDTQYF. Full variable domain (remainder filled in from reference TRBV18 and TRBJ2-3): NAGVMQNPRHLVRRRGQEARLRCSPMKGHSHVYWYRQLPEEGLKFMVYLQKENIIDESGMPKERFSAEFPKEGPSILRIQQVVRGDSAAYFCASSPPGVTSTDTQYFGPGTRLTVL.